This TCR beta chain was captured in a study of CD8 T cells in ankylosing spondylitis. Whole-study results and caveats: Among TCR beta sequences, a motif of under ten highly homologous variants appeared characteristic of ankylosing spondylitis blood. Past research had described some motif variants in reactive arthritis synovial fluid and blood. Clones that were linked to disease were CD8+ and were relatively rare in peripheral blood. From matched ankylosing spondylitis synovial fluid, disease-linked clones were reportedly recovered at significantly enriched levels.

This clonotype was counted ten times or more. The antigen remains unidentified. TCRdb reprocessed the 5' RACE reads with MiXCR, giving one entry per CDR3 protein. The sample consists of 300,000 to 350,000 distinct CDR3 sequences, around a tenth of them appearing once. The CDR3 has 14 amino acids. V lost 4 bases, J lost 2 bases, and 10 bases lay in between. Germline-derived CDR1 and CDR2 are SGHRS and YFSETQ. The gene calls are TRBV5-1 and TRBJ2-1; perhaps TRBD2 as D (5 bases). The TCR was taken from a female donor with ankylosing spondylitis or in good health (not recorded which). Input material: blood, either unsorted or a sorted T cell fraction (not recorded which). CDR3 sequence (DNA): TGCGCCAGCAGCCCCGGGGATACCTACAATGAGCAGTTCTTC. This translates into CASSPGDTYNEQFF.